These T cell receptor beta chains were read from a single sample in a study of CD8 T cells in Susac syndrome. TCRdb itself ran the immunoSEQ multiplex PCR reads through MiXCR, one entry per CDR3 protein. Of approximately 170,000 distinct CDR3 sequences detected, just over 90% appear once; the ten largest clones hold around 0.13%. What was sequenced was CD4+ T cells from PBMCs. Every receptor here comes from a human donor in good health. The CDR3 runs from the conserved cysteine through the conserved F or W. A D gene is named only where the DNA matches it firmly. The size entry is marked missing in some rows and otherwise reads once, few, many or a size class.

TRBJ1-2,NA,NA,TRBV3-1,CASSPPGRFYGYTF,TGTGCCAGCAGCCCTCCCGGACGGTTCTATGGCTACACCTTC
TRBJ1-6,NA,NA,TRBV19,CASSSRSGNSPLHF,TGTGCCAGTAGTTCCCGCTCGGGGAATTCACCCCTCCACTTT
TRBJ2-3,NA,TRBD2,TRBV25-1,CASRGLAGGASTDTQYF,TGTGCCAGCAGGGGACTAGCGGGGGGCGCTAGCACAGATACGCAGTATTTT
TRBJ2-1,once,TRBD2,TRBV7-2,CASSPKGGGGAGEQFF,TGTGCCAGCAGCCCCAAAGGTGGCGGGGGGGCTGGTGAGCAGTTCTTC
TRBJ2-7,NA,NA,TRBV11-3,CASSLISISSSYEQYF,TGTGCCAGCAGCTTAATTAGCATTTCCTCATCCTACGAGCAGTACTTC
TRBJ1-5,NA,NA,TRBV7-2,CASSLERQQPQHF,TGTGCCAGCAGCCTGGAGAGGCAGCAGCCCCAGCATTTT
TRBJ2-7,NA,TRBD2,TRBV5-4,CASSLAGGSNYEQYF,TGTGCCAGCAGCTTGGCGGGGGGGAGTAACTACGAGCAGTACTTC
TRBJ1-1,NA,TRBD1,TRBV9,CASSAGQGHTEAFF,TGTGCCAGCAGCGCCGGACAGGGCCACACTGAAGCTTTCTTT
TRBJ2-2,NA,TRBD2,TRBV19,CASSPSGTSRNTGELFF,TGTGCCAGTAGTCCATCCGGGACTAGCCGGAACACCGGGGAGCTGTTTTTT
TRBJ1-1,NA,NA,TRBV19,CASSIRGRIADMNTEAFF,TGTGCCAGTAGTATCCGAGGGAGAATAGCCGACATGAACACTGAAGCTTTCTTT
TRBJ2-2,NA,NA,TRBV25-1,CASSSRGRLNTGELFF,TGTGCCAGCAGTTCTAGGGGCAGACTGAACACCGGGGAGCTGTTTTTT
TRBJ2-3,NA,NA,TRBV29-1,CSGSSTGDTQYF,TGCAGCGGAAGTAGCACGGGGGATACGCAGTATTTT
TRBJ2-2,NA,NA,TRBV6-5,CASPGVGELFF,TGTGCCAGTCCAGGGGTGGGGGAGCTGTTTTTT
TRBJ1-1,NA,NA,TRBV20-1,CSARDPVKGGTEAFF,TGCAGTGCTAGAGATCCGGTTAAGGGGGGCACTGAAGCTTTCTTT